This T cell receptor beta chain came from a study of blood T cell repertoires in COVID-19. Study-wide background: T cells, B-cell-depleted T cells, or PBMCs provided the cDNA or gDNA that served as material.

The CDR3 has 16 residues. Per the germline V gene, CDR1 is SGHRS and CDR2 is YFSETQ. J lost 0 bases, V lost 10 bases, and 10 bases had no gene match. In the original analysis: Estimated nucleated cell counts came from reference gene primer amplification. Produced via immunoSEQ multiplex PCR; TCRdb's table is partial and in-frame only. Clone size and V and J calls were adopted from that table, with D and trimming inferred from the DNA. This table has 45,000 or so clones, approximately 85% appearing once. This TCR derives from a human donor in a cohort sampled during active COVID-19. Sequenced material: peripheral blood. The chain recombines TRBV5-1 with TRBJ2-1; 10 nucleotides agree with TRBD2. Here the CDR3 DNA reads TGCGCCTCGAGGGGCTCTAGCGGGAGCTCCTACAATGAGCAGTTCTTC. The encoded protein is CASRGSSGSSYNEQFF.